This passage covers 21 T cell receptor beta chains from one sample sequenced in a study of cytomegalovirus exposure and HLA in healthy donors. Primers: 60 Vbeta forward and 13 Jbeta reverse. Profiled with immunoSEQ multiplex PCR; TCRdb holds only in-frame clones, not every one. The sample has 110,000 to 150,000 clones; approximately 80% are singletons. The source material was PBMCs. Receptors originate from a male donor in good health and CMV-seronegative.

This clone was seen only once. The chain uses TRBV28 and TRBJ1-3; no clear D. CDR1 is MDHEN, CDR2 SYDVKM, per germline. CDR3 length equals 15 residues. The V gene lost 3 bases and the J gene lost 7 bases, with 16 bases spanning the gap. The CDR3 here is CASSLVPGSGNTIYF. CDR3 coding DNA: TGTGCCAGCAGTTTGGTCCCGGGTTCGGGTAACACCATATATTTT.

V is TRBV5-6 and J is TRBJ2-7; D remains unclear. Germline V gives CDR1 SGHDT, CDR2 YYEEEE. This CDR3 region has 13 residues. V was pared by 0 bases and J by 3 bases, with 7 bases between. The DNA of the CDR3 is TGTGCCAGCAGCTTGGGCGGCAACTACGAGCAGTACTTC. Its protein product is CASSLGGNYEQYF.

Comments on this clone: Because the CDR3 is missing its conserved closing phenylalanine or tryptophan, this is likely a read error. The chain recombines TRBV7-2 with TRBJ2-3; D uncertain. CDR1 SGHTA and CDR2 FQGNSA come from the germline V gene. This CDR3 spans 12 amino acids. V was trimmed by 4 bases and J by 8 bases, leaving 10 bases between them. In DNA, the CDR3 is TGTGCCAGCAGCTCCCGATCGGGTACGCAGTATTTG. This translates into CASSSRSGTQYL.

This chain links TRBV6-5 with TRBJ2-7; 7 bases match TRBD1. Germline V gene data show CDR1 as MNHEY and CDR2 as SVGAGI. V shed 6 bases and J 4 bases; nucleotides not matched to a gene: 6. CDR3 length: 13 residues. The CDR3: CASRETGNYEQYF. CDR3 coding DNA: TGTGCCAGCAGGGAGACAGGGAATTACGAGCAGTACTTC.

The chain couples TRBV9 to TRBJ1-1; tentatively, D is TRBD1 (6 bases). The CDR3 is 16 residues long. Between the trimmed V and J ends, which lost 0 bases and 0 bases, there was a span of 12 bases. CDR1 is SGDLS, CDR2 YYNGEE, per germline. CDR3 DNA sequence: TGTGCCAGCAGCGTAGCCAAGGGGGATTTGAACACTGAAGCTTTCTTT. Encoded protein: CASSVAKGDLNTEAFF. Together with reference TRBV9 and TRBJ1-1, the CDR3 gives the full variable domain: DSGVTQTPKHLITATGQRVTLRCSPRSGDLSVYWYQQSLDQGLQFLIQYYNGEERAKGNILERFSAQQFPDLHSELNLSSLELGDSALYFCASSVAKGDLNTEAFFGQGTRLTVV.

V and J are TRBV7-2 and TRBJ1-4, with TRBD1 matching 7 bases. With 5 bases clipped from V and 5 bases from J, the junction kept 5 bases outside the gene matches. Germline values: CDR1 SGHTA, CDR2 FQGNSA. The CDR3 extends over 14 amino acids. CDR3 sequence: CASSPSQGNEKLFF. The CDR3 region has the DNA TGTGCCAGCAGCCCGTCACAGGGGAATGAAAAACTGTTTTTT.

This clone was recorded only once. The chain carries TRBV4-1 and TRBJ2-5; tentatively, D is TRBD2 (6 bases). With 4 bases removed from V and 8 bases from J, the gap between germline ends came to 14 bases. Per the germline V gene, CDR1 is MGHRA and CDR2 is YSYEKL. CDR3 size: 13 residues. CDR3 in DNA: TGCGCCAGCAGCCGTCTGACGGGGGAAACCCAGTACTTC. Amino acid sequence: CASSRLTGETQYF.

The chain couples TRBV5-6 to TRBJ2-7, with D possibly being TRBD2 (5 bases). The CDR3 length is 14 residues. Deletions cut 4 bases from V and 4 bases from J, with 15 bases between. Looked up from germline, CDR1 is SGHDT and CDR2 is YYEEEE. The CDR3 DNA sequence: TGTGCCAGCAGCCCGCGCGGGCGTGAGTACGAGCAGTACTTC. Protein product: CASSPRGREYEQYF.

This clone was observed a handful of times. The genes are TRBV19 and TRBJ2-4, with D possibly TRBD1 on 6 matching bases. CDR1 is LNHDA, CDR2 SQIVND, per germline (reference sequence). The ends were cut back, 4 bases at V and 5 bases at J, with 15 bases in the middle. The CDR3 consists of 15 residues. The CDR3 sequence: CASSTYRQAQNIQYF. The CDR3 coding sequence is TGTGCCAGTAGTACCTACCGACAGGCCCAAAACATTCAGTACTTC.

The chain has TRBV4-1 and TRBJ2-1, with TRBD2 matching 8 bases. The trim removed 4 bases at V and 2 bases at J, leaving 7 bases unmatched. This CDR3 comprises 16 residues. The germline V gene encodes CDR1 MGHRA and CDR2 YSYEKL. DNA of the CDR3: TGCGCCAGCAGCCGAGGTCGGGGGGGCACCTACAATGAGCAGTTCTTC. Encoded protein: CASSRGRGGTYNEQFF.

The chain recombines TRBV5-1 with TRBJ1-2, with 9 bases identical to TRBD1. Germline trimming cut 0 bases from V and 6 bases from J; bases unmatched to any gene: 12. CDR1 and CDR2 from the germline V gene are SGHRS and YFSETQ. This CDR3 has 17 amino acids. The CDR3 DNA sequence: TGCGCCAGCAGCTTGGAACCCGACAGGGGGAATATGGATGGCTACACCTTC. Translating gives CASSLEPDRGNMDGYTF.

The chain combines TRBV4-3 with TRBJ2-1; D is uncertain. Germline assignment: CDR1 LGHNA and CDR2 YSLEER. This CDR3 has 17 amino acids. V was trimmed by 4 bases and J by 0 bases, leaving 16 bases between them. CDR3 region: CASSRGLHLTSYNEQFF. CDR3 sequence (DNA): TGCGCCAGCAGCCGAGGCCTACATCTGACCTCCTACAATGAGCAGTTCTTC.

The table lists this clone with a count of one. The rearrangement joins TRBV10-3 to TRBJ1-1; D possibly corresponds to TRBD1 (6 bases). CDR3 length equals 13 residues. CDR1 ENHRY and CDR2 SYGVKD come from the germline V gene. V was pared by 4 bases and J by 1 base, with 7 bases between. The CDR3 nucleotides are TGTGCCATCAGTGGGACAGAGAACACTGAAGCTTTCTTT. Translation: CAISGTENTEAFF.

The chain recombines TRBV6-5 with TRBJ2-1, with D maybe TRBD1 (6 bases). CDR3 size: 13 residues. The germline V and J ends were trimmed by 8 bases and 3 bases, with 11 bases remaining between them. The germline V gene has CDR1 MNHEY and CDR2 SVGAGI. The CDR3: CASGGRGYNEQFF. For the CDR3, the DNA is TGTGCCAGCGGGGGCAGGGGCTACAATGAGCAGTTCTTC.

The sample holds one count of this clone. Other DNA sequences in the same sample also yield this CDR3. The CDR3 DNA reads as TGTGCCAGTAGTTGGACAGGGGGTAACTATGGCTACACCTTC. Its translation is CASSWTGGNYGYTF. The V call is TRBV19, the J call TRBJ1-2, with 10 bases fitting TRBD1. CDR3 size: 14 residues. J lost 1 base, V lost 5 bases, and 1 base had no gene match. Looked up from germline, CDR1 is LNHDA and CDR2 is SQIVND (reference sequence).

V and J are TRBV5-5 and TRBJ2-5; perhaps TRBD2 as D (6 bases). The CDR3 contains 13 residues. Germline V lookup: CDR1 SGHKS, CDR2 YYEKEE (reference sequence). V dropped 5 bases and J dropped 5 bases, with 13 bases sitting between them. In nucleotides, the CDR3 is TGTGCCAGCAGATTTGGGGCGGGGGAGACCCAGTACTTC. It specifies CASRFGAGETQYF.

V usage is TRBV25-1 and J usage is TRBJ1-2, with 7 bases identical to TRBD1. The CDR3 is made up of 13 amino acids. Per the germline V gene, CDR1 is MGHDK and CDR2 is SYGVNS. V gave up 7 bases and J gave up 8 bases; unmatched junction bases: 10. The DNA for the CDR3 is TGTGCCAGCAAGAAACAGGGGATGGAGGGCTACACCTTC. It encodes CASKKQGMEGYTF.

This chain joins TRBV5-6 and TRBJ1-2, with 8 bases fitting TRBD1. Germline lookup yields CDR1 SGHDT and CDR2 YYEEEE. The CDR3 runs 14 residues. After removal of 2 bases from V and 8 bases from J, the junction contained 8 bases not matched to a gene. CDR3 sequence (DNA): TGTGCCAGCAGCTTCGGACAGGGAGTACTCGGCTACACCTTC. Residues: CASSFGQGVLGYTF.

This chain uses TRBV6-1 with TRBJ2-1, with D tentatively TRBD2 (5 bases). The V end was cut by 4 bases, the J end by 7 bases, with 11 bases between. CDR1 is MNHNS and CDR2 is SASEGT in the germline V gene. The length of the CDR3 is 13 residues. In DNA, the CDR3 is TGTGCCAGCAGTGCCGGGATCTGGAATGAGCAGTTCTTC. Its translation is CASSAGIWNEQFF.

The CDR3 loop is CATVRSGVNTEAFF. CDR3 DNA sequence: TGTGCCACGGTCAGGTCGGGGGTGAACACTGAAGCTTTCTTT. J is TRBJ1-1 and V is TRBV6-5, with a weak D call TRBD1 (5 bases). The CDR3 runs to 14 residues. The germline gives CDR1 MNHEY, CDR2 SVGAGI. V shed 10 bases and J shed 0 bases, with 15 bases lying between them.

The chain couples TRBV30 to TRBJ1-2, with 8 nucleotides matching TRBD1. Germline loops: CDR1 GTSNPN, CDR2 SVGIG (reference sequence). The trim removed 4 bases at V and 4 bases at J, leaving 5 bases unmatched. This CDR3 has 13 amino acids. The CDR3 loop reads CAWKRDRIYGYTF. The CDR3 nucleotides read TGTGCCTGGAAGAGGGACAGGATCTATGGCTACACCTTC.